The source of this T cell receptor beta chain is a study of blood T cells in healthy people across ages (dated by TCRdb to the mid-2010s). Study-level background: Template switching captured roughly one uniquely barcoded TCR beta cDNA molecule per two T cells in model experiments. To track age-related changes in TCR beta repertoire diversity, the study relied on deep sequencing normalized with unique cDNA molecular identifiers. The donors were split into four age groups: young (average about 16 years), middle-aged (more than 35), aged (roughly 60) and long-lived (more than 80). To avoid experimental bias, donors of different ages were randomly spread across the sequencing lanes. Two additional independent replicas of 1 million unique cDNA reads from the same blood draw were analyzed for two donors (one aged 18 to 30 and one aged 80 or older).

Overall results and qualifications from the work: Because donor CMV infection status was unknown, age-related changes in expanded clonotypes were potentially confounded. Compared with the aged group, the long-lived group had more naive CD4+ T cells, fewer expanded clones and increased TCR diversity, suggesting age selection. Observed TCR beta diversity correlated strongly with the percentage of naive T cells measured by flow cytometry. Observed TCR beta diversity per million T cells fell roughly linearly with age, and a significant reduction was already apparent by age approximately 40. Because profiling used bulk unsorted PBMCs, naive and antigen-experienced compartments could not be compared conclusively. Estimates of total diversity from one million sequenced T cells were regarded as lower bounds and underestimates.

Library creation used 5' RACE. The sample was run on an Illumina HiSeq 2500. The second PCR ran for roughly 7 to 12 cycles and used a J-beta primer mix along with a sample-barcoded 5' primer. A template-switch 5' adaptor carrying 12 random nucleotides introduced a unique molecular identifier onto each TCR beta cDNA molecule. Each sample yielded at least 2.5 million CDR3-containing paired-end reads. The Mint cDNA synthesis kit, primed by a TRBC-specific oligonucleotide, was used to synthesize first-strand cDNA from all RNA. Following uracil-DNA glycosylase treatment, a first 18-cycle PCR with universal primers M1SS and BC2_uni_R was performed on all cDNA. For the original study's pipeline: Normalization of each sample was performed by random selection of 1 million high-quality reads, each carrying a distinct molecular identifier. Instead of being binned into consensus sequences, reads that shared molecular identifiers were thrown out. MiTCR, with a Q25 quality threshold and the strictest error-elimination algorithm, was used for CDR3 identification, clonotype clustering and error correction. A nonparametric unseen species model using Euler transformation provided a lower-bound estimate of total TCR beta diversity. Through fastp at Q25 and MiXCR, TCRdb rebuilt clones from the public reads, retaining in-frame beta chains. CDR3 protein duplicates are merged, each entry listing the most common genes and DNA. The V and J calls, along with clone size, are taken from TCRdb and not from the paper's own processing. The sample records some 1.5 million distinct CDR3 sequences, 42% of which are singletons. Approximately 4% of the sample rests with the top ten.

This clonotype was recorded a few times. What this receptor recognizes is not known. Base qualities were left out, and no much larger clone turns up one base away. Systemically healthy Caucasian individuals from Russia, 39 in total and aged about 6 to 95 years, were included as donors. Approximately 9 milliliters of peripheral blood were collected from each donor into EDTA-treated Vacutainer tubes. Ficoll-Paque density-gradient centrifugation was used to isolate PBMCs, with at least 6 million obtained per sample. Total RNA was extracted from PBMCs with Trizol reagent, with at least 5.5 micrograms obtained per sample. For every donor, flow cytometry on a PBMC aliquot measured the percentage of naive CD45RAhigh/CD27high T cells. The TCR was taken from a young woman in good health. Sequencing was carried out using blood.

The DNA is as follows: TGTGCCAGTAGTCTAGGGAGGGGTAGCGCGTGGGAAGAGACCCAGTACTTC. Its protein is CASSLGRGSAWEETQYF. Recombination joined TRBV12-3 or TRBV12-4 with TRBJ2-5, with 7 bases matching TRBD2. V is cut back by 9 bases and J by 3 bases, with 19 bases in the junction unmatched. The CDR3 covers 17 residues, taking in both the cysteine and the phenylalanine. The read is trimmed to its CDR3 DNA, 51 bases read in frame from base 1.